This T cell receptor beta chain emerged from a study of regulatory T cells in long-lasting Graves disease. Findings and limits, study-wide: Persistent disease samples used TRBV28, TRBJ1-2 and TRBJ2-5 preferentially. Patients with persistent Graves' had lower TCR diversity than newly diagnosed patients.

Assembly of TCR beta libraries relied on iRepertoire HTBI primers together with Arm-PCR of CDR3 regions. MiXCR was run by TCRdb on the multiplex PCR reads, yielding one entry per CDR3 protein. Here the sample spans 700,000 or so distinct CDR3 sequences, 25% to 35% being singletons. V shed 2 bases and J shed 1 base, with 15 bases lying between them. CDR1 SGHRS and CDR2 YFSETQ come from the germline V gene. CDR3 length: 16 residues. Time point indicated: persistent/refractory GD, antithyroid drugs over 5 years with positive TRAb. PBMC RNA was the source of the TCR library. Patients came through an endocrinology department, and that department was in Xi'an, China. As for this clonotype: Its antigen is unknown.

Sample: peripheral blood mononuclear cells (PBMCs), taken when the disease was refractory, from a patient treated with antithyroid drugs. The clonotype was recovered from a female donor with Graves disease. The chain couples TRBV5-1 to TRBJ1-1, with unresolved D. The CDR3 loop is CASSFIDTRGNTEAFF. CDR3 bases: TGCGCCAGCAGCTTTATCGACACCCGAGGGAACACTGAAGCTTTCTTT.